This record concerns one TCR beta chain sequence. Its antigen is currently unknown. CDR3 size: 11 residues. V was trimmed by 5 bases and J by 13 bases, leaving 9 bases between them. CDR1 and CDR2 (germline): MNHNY, SVGAGI (reference sequence). Profiled with immunoSEQ multiplex PCR; TCRdb holds only in-frame clones, not every one. This sample has tens of thousands of clones; 77% occur once, and the top ten carry about 3.1%. This sample is drawn from a study of vaccination effects on CD4 cells after COVID-19. For the study at large: Of the BNT162b2 and mRNA-1273 vaccines, participants received two doses of one or the other.

Before sequencing took place, the ViraFEST assay used viral peptide pools to expand antigen-specific CD4+ T cells. It was after approximately 11 days of culture that CD4+ T cells were isolated. Testing of the vaccine recipients showed negative nucleocapsid antibodies and no prior SARS-CoV-2 infection. Half-medium changes using IL-2 medium occurred on days 3 and 7. The study, taken as a whole, reports: Clones induced by infection and by vaccine showed marked clonal contraction late after vaccination.

The gene calls are TRBV6-6 and TRBJ1-6; possibly TRBD1 for D (5 bases). The input for sequencing was CD4+ T cells from PBMCs cultured with HCoV-NL63 spike peptides, taken before COVID-19 vaccination. The receptor was isolated from a human donor who received a COVID-19 vaccine. CDR3: CASSPWGPLHF. Here the CDR3 DNA reads TGTGCCAGCAGTCCCTGGGGGCCCCTCCACTTT.